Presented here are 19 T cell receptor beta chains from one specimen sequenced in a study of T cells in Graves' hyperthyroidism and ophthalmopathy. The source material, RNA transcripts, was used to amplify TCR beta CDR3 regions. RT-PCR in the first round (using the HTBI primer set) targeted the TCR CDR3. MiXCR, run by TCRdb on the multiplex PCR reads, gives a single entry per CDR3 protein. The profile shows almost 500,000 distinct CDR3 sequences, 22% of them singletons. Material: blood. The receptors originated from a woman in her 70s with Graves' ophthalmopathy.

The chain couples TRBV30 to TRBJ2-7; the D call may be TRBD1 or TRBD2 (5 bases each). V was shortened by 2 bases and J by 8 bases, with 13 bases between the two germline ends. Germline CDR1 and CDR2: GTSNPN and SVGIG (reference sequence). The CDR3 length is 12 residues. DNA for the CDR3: TGTGCCTGGAGTCTGGCGAGGGGAAAGCAGTACTTC. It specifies CAWSLARGKQYF.

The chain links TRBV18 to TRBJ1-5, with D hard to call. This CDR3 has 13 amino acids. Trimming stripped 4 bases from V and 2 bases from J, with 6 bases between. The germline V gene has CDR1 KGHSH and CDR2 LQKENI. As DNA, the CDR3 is TGTGCCAGCTCACAGGACGGCAATCAGCCCCAGCATTTT. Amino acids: CASSQDGNQPQHF.

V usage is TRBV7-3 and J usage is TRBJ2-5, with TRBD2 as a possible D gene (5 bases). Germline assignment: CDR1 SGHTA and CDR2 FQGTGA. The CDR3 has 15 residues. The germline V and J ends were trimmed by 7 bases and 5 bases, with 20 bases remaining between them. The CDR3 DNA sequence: TGTGCCAGCATCCACTGGGAGTGCTCGTGGGAGACCCAGTACTTC. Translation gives CASIHWECSWETQYF.

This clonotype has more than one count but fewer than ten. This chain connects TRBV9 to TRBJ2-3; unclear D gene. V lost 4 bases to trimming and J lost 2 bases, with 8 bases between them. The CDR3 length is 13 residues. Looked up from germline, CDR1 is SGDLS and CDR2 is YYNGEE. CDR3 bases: TGTGCCAGCAGCCCCCAGCCCACAGATACGCAGTATTTT. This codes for CASSPQPTDTQYF.

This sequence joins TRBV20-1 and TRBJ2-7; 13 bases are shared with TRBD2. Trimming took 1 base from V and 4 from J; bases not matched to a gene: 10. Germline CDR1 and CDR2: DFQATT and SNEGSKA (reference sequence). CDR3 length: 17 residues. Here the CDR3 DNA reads TGCAGTGCTAGAGGACTAGCTTCGACTAGCGGGAGGTACGAGCAGTACTTC. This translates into CSARGLASTSGRYEQYF.

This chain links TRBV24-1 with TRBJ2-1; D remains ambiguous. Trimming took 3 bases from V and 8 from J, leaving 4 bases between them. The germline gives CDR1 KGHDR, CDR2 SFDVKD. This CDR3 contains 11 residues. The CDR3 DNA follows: TGTGCCACCAGTGATCTCGATGAGCAGTTCTTC. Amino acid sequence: CATSDLDEQFF.

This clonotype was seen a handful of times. The CDR3 nucleotides read TGTGCCAGCAGTTACTCGGGCAGGGCTAATCAGCCCCAGCATTTT. It is translated as CASSYSGRANQPQHF. This chain links TRBV6-5 with TRBJ1-5; the D gene is possibly TRBD1 (5 bases). This CDR3 is 15 amino acids long. V gave up 0 bases and J gave up 4 bases, with 10 bases separating them. CDR1 is MNHEY, CDR2 SVGAGI, per germline.

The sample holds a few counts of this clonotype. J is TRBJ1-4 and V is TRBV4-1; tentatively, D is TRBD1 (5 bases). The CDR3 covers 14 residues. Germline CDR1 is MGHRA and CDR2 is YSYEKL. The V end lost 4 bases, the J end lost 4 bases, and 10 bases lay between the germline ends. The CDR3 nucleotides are TGCGCCAGCAGCCCCCAGACAGTTAATGAAAAACTGTTTTTT. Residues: CASSPQTVNEKLFF.

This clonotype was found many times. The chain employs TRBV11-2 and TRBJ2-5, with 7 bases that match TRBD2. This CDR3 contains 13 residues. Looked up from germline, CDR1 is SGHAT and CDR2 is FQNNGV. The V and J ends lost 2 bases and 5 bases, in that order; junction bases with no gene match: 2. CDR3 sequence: CASSLQLAETQYF. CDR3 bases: TGTGCCAGCAGCTTACAACTAGCGGAGACCCAGTACTTC. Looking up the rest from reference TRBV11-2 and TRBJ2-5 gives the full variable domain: EAGVAQSPRYKIIEKRQSVAFWCNPISGHATLYWYQQILGQGPKLLIQFQNNGVVDDSQLPKDRFSAERLKGVDSTLKIQPAKLEDSAVYLCASSLQLAETQYFGPGTRLLVL.

The DNA for the CDR3 is TGCAGTGCGTCGACTAGCGGGAGGTCCTACGAGCAGTACTTC. Translation gives CSASTSGRSYEQYF. The gene calls are TRBV20-1 and TRBJ2-7, with TRBD2 matching 13 bases. The ends lost 6 bases at V and 1 base at J; junction bases unmatched: 3. CDR3 length: 14 residues. CDR1 and CDR2 (germline): DFQATT, SNEGSKA (reference sequence).

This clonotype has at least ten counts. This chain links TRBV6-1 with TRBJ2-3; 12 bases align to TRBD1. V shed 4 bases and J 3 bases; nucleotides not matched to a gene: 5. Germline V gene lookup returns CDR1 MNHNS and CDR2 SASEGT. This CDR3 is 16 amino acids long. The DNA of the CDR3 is TGTGCCAGCAGTGCCCGGGACAGGGGGCTTACAGATACGCAGTATTTT. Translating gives CASSARDRGLTDTQYF.

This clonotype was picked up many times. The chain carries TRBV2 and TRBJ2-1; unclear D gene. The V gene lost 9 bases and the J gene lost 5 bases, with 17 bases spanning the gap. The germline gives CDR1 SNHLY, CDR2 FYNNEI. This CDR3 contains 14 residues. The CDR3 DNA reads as TGTGCCAGTACTTTGGCGGACGTTAACAATGAGCAGTTCTTC. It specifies CASTLADVNNEQFF.

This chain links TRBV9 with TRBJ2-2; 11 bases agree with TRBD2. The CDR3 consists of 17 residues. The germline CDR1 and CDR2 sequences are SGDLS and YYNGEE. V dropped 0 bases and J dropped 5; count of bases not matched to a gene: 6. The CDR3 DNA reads TGTGCCAGCAGCGTAGCTAGCGGGAGGACCCTTACCGGGGAGCTGTTTTTT. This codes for CASSVASGRTLTGELFF.

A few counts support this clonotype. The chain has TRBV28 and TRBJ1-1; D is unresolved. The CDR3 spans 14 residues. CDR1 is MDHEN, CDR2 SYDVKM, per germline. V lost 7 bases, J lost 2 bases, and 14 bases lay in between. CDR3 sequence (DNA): TGTGCCAGCAATCTGGTCGGGGTTAACACTGAAGCTTTCTTT. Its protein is CASNLVGVNTEAFF. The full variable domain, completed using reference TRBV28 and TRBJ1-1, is DVKVTQSSRYLVKRTGEKVFLECVQDMDHENMFWYRQDPGLGLRLIYFSYDVKMKEKGDIPEGYSVSREKKERFSLILESASTNQTSMYLCASNLVGVNTEAFFGQGTRLTVV.

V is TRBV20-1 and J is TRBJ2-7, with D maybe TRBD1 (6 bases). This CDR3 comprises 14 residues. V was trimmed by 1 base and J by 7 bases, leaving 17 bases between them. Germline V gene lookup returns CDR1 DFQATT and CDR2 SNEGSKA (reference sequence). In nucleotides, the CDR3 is TGCAGTGCTAGAGGGCCTGGGGGCATGAGTGAGCAGTACTTC. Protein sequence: CSARGPGGMSEQYF.

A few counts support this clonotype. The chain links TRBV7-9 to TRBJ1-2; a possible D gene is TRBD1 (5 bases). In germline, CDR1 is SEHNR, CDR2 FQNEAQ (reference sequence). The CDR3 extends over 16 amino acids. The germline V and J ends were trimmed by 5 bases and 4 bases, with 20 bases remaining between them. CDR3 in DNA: TGTGCCAGCAGCCACCCGGGTCGAGGACACTCCTATGGCTACACCTTC. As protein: CASSHPGRGHSYGYTF. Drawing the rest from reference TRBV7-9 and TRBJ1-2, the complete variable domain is DTGVSQNPRHKITKRGQNVTFRCDPISEHNRLYWYRQTLGQGPEFLTYFQNEAQLEKSRLLSDRFSAERPKGSFSTLEIQRTEQGDSAMYLCASSHPGRGHSYGYTFGSGTRLTVV.

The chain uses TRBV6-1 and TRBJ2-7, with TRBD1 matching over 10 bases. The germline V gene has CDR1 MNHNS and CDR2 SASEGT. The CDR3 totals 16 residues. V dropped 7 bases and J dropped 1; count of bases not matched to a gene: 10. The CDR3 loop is CASTPWGGQGSYEQYF. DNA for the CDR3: TGTGCCAGCACCCCATGGGGGGGACAGGGGTCCTACGAGCAGTACTTC.

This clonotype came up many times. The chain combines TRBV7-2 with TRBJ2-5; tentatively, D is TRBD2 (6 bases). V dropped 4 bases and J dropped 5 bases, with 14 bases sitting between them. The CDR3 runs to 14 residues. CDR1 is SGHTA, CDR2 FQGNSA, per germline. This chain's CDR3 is CASSSWRERETQYF. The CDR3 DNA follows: TGTGCCAGCAGCTCGTGGAGGGAGAGGGAGACCCAGTACTTC.

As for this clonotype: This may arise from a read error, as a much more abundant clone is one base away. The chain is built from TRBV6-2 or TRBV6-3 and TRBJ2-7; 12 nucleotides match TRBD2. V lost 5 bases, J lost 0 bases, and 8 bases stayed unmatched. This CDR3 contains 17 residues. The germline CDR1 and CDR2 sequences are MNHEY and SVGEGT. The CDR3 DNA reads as TGTGCCAGCAGTATCAGGACTAGCGGGACGCGCTCCTACGAGCAGTACTTC. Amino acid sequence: CASSIRTSGTRSYEQYF.